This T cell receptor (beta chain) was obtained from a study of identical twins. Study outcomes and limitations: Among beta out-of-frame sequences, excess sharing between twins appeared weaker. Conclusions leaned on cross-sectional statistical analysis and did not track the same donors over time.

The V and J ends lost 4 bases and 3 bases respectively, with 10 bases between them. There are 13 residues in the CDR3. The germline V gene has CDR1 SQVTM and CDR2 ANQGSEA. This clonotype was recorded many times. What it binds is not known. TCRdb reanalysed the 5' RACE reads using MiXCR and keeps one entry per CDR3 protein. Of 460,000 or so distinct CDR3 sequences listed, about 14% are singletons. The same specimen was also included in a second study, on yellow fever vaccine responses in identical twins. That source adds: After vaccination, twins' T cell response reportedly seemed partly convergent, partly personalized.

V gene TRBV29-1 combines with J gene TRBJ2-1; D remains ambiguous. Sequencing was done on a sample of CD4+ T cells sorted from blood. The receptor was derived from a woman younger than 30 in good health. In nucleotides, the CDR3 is TGCAGCGTTGCCTCTTCGGGCTACAATGAGCAGTTCTTC. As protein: CSVASSGYNEQFF.